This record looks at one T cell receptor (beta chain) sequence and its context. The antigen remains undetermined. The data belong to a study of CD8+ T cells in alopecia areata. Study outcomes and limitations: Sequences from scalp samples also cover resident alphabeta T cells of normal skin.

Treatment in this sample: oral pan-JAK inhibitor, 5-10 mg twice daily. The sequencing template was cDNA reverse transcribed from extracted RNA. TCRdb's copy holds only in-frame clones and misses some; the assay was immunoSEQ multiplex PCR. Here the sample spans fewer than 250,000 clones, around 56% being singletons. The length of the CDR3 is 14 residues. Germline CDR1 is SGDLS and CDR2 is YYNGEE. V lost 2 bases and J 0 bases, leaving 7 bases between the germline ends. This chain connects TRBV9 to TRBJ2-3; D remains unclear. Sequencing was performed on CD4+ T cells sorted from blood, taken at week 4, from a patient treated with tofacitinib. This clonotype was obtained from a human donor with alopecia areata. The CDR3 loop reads CASSVFTSTDTQYF. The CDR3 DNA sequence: TGTGCCAGCAGCGTGTTCACTAGCACAGATACGCAGTATTTT.